The entry below gives a single T cell receptor (beta chain) sequence along with its context. The sample originates from a study of T cells in Graves' hyperthyroidism and ophthalmopathy. Germline assignment: CDR1 SGHVS and CDR2 FNYEAQ. The CDR3 sequence is 16 residues long. The J segment lost 8 bases and the V segment lost 5 bases, leaving 14 bases of the junction unmatched. Disease lasting under 3 months, a NOSPECS grade of at least 4, and a Clinical Activity Score of at least 3 were features of the ophthalmopathy patients. The study excluded patients with uncontrolled infection, other autoimmune disease, pregnancy or lactation. The authors took PBMCs from 10 ml fresh peripheral blood. Researchers amplified the TCR beta CDR3 regions from RNA transcripts. In the first-round RT-PCR of the TCR CDR3, the HTBI primer set was used. In TCRdb, the multiplex PCR reads were re-called with MiXCR into one record per CDR3 protein. The table lists 300,000 to 450,000 distinct CDR3 sequences, around a sixth of them singletons.

V gene TRBV7-6 combines with J gene TRBJ1-4, with 7 bases that match TRBD1. This receptor was taken from a man aged 18 to 30 with Graves' ophthalmopathy. Input material: blood. This CDR3 is CASSMETGQLGEKLFF. DNA for the CDR3: TGTGCCAGCAGCATGGAAACGGGACAGCTAGGAGAAAAACTGTTTTTT.